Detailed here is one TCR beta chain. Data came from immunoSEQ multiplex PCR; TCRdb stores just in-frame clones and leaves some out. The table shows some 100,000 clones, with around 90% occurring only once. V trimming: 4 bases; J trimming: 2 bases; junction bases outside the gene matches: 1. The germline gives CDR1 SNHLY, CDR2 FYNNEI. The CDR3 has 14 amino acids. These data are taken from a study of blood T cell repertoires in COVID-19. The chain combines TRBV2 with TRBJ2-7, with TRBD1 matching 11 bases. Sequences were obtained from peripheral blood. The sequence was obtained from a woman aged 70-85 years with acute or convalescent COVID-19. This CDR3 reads CASSAGQGAYEQYF. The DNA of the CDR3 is TGTGCCAGCAGTGCGGGACAGGGGGCCTACGAGCAGTACTTC.